The entry below gives a single T cell receptor (beta chain) sequence along with its context. Its antigen is unidentified. The CDR3 is made up of 15 amino acids. Per the germline V gene, CDR1 is SGHRS and CDR2 is YFSETQ. V was cut by 1 base and J by 2 bases, with 13 bases left in between. The protocol was immunoSEQ multiplex PCR, while the TCRdb copy is restricted to in-frame clones and leaves out a portion. This table holds over a million clones, more than 75% found once. This sample is part of a study of shared clonotypes between healthy human individuals. Study-wide context: The people who gave samples were a couple of women and a few men aged 18 to 49.

Findings of the study overall: Inspection by rarefaction showed sorted-subset sequencing to be incomplete despite large depth. Only blood was sampled; tissue repertoires likely differ.

The source is a man aged 18-30 years in good health. Some clones in this sample may be carry-over from other donors' samples. The specimen was memory CD4+ T cells from PBMCs. The subset denotes: CD45RA-negative fraction. This rearrangement joins TRBV5-1 to TRBJ2-7; D is tentatively TRBD1 or TRBD2 (5 bases each). CDR3 region: CASSLPGTPPYEQYF. The DNA of the CDR3 is TGCGCCAGCAGCTTGCCCGGGACGCCACCCTACGAGCAGTACTTC.